These T cell receptor beta chains were read from a single sample in a study of blood T cell repertoires in COVID-19. Generated by immunoSEQ multiplex PCR, the TCRdb table keeps only in-frame clones and is missing some. The data show approximately 250,000 clones, roughly 84% seen once. The sample was peripheral blood. The receptor set was obtained from a woman in her 40s who had recovered from COVID-19. CDR3s include the opening cysteine and the closing phenylalanine or tryptophan. Rows give clone size only sometimes, using once, few, many, or a class for an expanded clone.

v_call clone_size cdr3_aa
TRBV7-6 NA CASSAGLGTAQETQYF
TRBV21-1 NA CASTHHPGHLLETQYF
TRBV6-1 NA CASSDGLATDTQYF
TRBV5-1 NA CASSWDREPYTF
TRBV12-3/TRBV12-4 NA CASSLSVVTQYF
TRBV15 NA CATSRDQGLGGANVLTF
TRBV11-2 NA CASSINFPYGYTF
TRBV3-1/TRBV3-2 NA CASSQVTYGYTF
TRBV7-9 once CASSLMVGSNSPLHF
TRBV5-1 few CASSLVGTDYTGELFF
TRBV25-1 NA CASSEWDRTNEKLFF
TRBV7-9 NA CASSLDLFPYEQYF
TRBV5-1 NA CASSLFQVSGANVLTF
TRBV11-3 NA CASSSGERANYGYTF
TRBV6-1 NA CASSEAHGSNQPQHF
TRBV19 NA CASRQGERTNSPLHF
TRBV7-9 NA CASSPPWRGAGEQYF
TRBV6-1 NA CASREGPGETQYF
TRBV5-6 NA CASSPGSPFEQFF
TRBV20-1 NA CSAYRAGELFF
TRBV19 NA CASSDRDRGAETQYF
TRBV3-1/TRBV3-2 NA CASSPLGGGSYNEQFF
TRBV24-1 once CATSDPGRGREETQYF
TRBV19 NA CASGTGGSREQYF
TRBV5-1 NA CASSLVLRAQETQYF
TRBV6-6 once CASSRTGDRETQYF
TRBV5-1 few CASSVRAHEKLFF
TRBV6-6 NA CASRPPDTNQPQHF
TRBV5-1 NA CASSLGWGQRGDEQFF
TRBV5-1 once CASSLGTDRVYEQYF
TRBV13 NA CASSFSERGWSTDTQYF
TRBV11-2 once CASSLSDANRGETQYF
TRBV6-5 NA CATNRGRMSTEAFF
TRBV4-1 NA CASSWTGKETQYF
TRBV10-3 NA CAIEGAAHNEQFF
TRBV5-4 NA CASRSVAGRNTEAFF
TRBV6-5 medium-sized CASETGTGGTEAFF
TRBV3-1/TRBV3-2 NA CASSQRSGNTIYF
TRBV5-5 NA CASSPGGANEKLFF
TRBV19 NA CASRGGTGARTGELFF
TRBV5-1 NA CASSLGQGGIEKLFF
TRBV4-1 NA CASSQVLWTGGHTDTQYF